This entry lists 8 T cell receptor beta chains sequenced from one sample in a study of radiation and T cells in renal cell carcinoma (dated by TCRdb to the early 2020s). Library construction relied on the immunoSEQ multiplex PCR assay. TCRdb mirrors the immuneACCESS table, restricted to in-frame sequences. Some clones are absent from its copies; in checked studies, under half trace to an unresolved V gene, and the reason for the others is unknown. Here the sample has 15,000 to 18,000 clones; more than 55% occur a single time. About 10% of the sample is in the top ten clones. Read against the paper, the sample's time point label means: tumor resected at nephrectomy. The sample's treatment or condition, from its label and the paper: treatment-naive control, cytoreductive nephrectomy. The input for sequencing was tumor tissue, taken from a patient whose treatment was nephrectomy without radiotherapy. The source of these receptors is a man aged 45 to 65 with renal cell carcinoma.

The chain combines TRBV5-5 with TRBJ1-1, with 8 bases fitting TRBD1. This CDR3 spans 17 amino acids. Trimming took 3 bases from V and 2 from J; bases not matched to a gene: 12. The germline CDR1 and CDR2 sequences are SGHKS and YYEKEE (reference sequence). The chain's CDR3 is CASSSRGGTGPNTEAFF. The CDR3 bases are TGTGCCAGCAGCTCCCGCGGGGGGACAGGACCAAACACTGAAGCTTTCTTT.

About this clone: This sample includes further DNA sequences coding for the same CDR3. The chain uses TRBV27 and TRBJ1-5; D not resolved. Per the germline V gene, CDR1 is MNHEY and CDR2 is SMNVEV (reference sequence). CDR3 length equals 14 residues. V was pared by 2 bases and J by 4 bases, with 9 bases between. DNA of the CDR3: TGTGCCAGCAGTTTAGAAGGCGGGAATCAGCCCCAGCATTTT. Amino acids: CASSLEGGNQPQHF.

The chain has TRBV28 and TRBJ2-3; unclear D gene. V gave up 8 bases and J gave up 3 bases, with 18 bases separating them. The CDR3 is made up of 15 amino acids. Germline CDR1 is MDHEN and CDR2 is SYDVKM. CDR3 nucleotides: TGTGCCAGCCTGGGGTCCCAGTGGGGAACAGATACGCAGTATTTT. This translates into CASLGSQWGTDTQYF.

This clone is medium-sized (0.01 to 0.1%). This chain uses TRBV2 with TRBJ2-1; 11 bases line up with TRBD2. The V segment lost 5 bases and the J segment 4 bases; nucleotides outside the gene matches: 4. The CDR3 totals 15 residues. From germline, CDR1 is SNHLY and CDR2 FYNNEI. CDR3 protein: CASSTGTSGYNEQFF. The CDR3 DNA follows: TGTGCCAGCAGTACCGGGACTAGCGGATACAATGAGCAGTTCTTC.

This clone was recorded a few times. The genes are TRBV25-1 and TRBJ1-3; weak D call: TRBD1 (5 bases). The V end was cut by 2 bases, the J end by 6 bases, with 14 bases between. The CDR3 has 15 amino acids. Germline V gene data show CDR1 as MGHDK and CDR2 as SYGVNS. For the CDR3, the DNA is TGTGCCAGCAGTGAACGGGGGGTGTGGAAAAACACCATATATTTT. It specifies CASSERGVWKNTIYF.

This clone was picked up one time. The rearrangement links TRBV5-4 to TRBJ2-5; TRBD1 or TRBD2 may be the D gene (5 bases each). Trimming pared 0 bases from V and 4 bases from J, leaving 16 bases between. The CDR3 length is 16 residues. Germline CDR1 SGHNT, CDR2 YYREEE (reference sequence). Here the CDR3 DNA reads TGTGCCAGCAGCTTGGTTGGGGGAGTATTAAGAGAGACCCAGTACTTC. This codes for CASSLVGGVLRETQYF.

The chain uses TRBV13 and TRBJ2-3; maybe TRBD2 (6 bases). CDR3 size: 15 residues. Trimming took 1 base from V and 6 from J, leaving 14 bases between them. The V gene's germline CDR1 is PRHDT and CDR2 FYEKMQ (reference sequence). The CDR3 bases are TGTGCCAGCAGCTTAGCGGGAGCCCCTACGGATACGCAGTATTTT. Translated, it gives CASSLAGAPTDTQYF. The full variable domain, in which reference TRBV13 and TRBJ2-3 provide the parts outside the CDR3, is AAGVIQSPRHLIKEKRETATLKCYPIPRHDTVYWYQQGPGQDPQFLISFYEKMQSDKGSIPDRFSAQQFSDYHSELNMSSLELGDSALYFCASSLAGAPTDTQYFGPGTRLTVL.

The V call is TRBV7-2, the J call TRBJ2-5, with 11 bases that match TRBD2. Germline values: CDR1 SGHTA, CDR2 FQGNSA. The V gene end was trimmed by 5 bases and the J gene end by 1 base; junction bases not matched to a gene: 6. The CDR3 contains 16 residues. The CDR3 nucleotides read TGTGCCAGCAGCGACACTAGCGGGGGAGGCCAAGAGACCCAGTACTTC. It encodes CASSDTSGGGQETQYF.